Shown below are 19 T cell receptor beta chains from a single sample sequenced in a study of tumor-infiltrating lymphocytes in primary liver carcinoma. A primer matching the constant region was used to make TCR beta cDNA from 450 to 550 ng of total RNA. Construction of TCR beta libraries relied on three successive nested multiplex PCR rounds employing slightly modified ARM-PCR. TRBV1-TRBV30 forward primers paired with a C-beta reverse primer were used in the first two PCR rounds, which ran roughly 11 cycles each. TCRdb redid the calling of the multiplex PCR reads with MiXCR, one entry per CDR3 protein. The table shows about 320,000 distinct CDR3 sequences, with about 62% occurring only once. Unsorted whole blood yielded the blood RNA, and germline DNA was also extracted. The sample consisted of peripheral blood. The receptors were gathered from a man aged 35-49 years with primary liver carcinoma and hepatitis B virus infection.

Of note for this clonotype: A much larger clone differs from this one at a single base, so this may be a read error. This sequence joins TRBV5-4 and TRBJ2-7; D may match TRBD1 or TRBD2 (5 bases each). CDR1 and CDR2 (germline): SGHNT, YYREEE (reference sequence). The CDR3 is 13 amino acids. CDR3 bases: TGTGCCGGCAGCAAGGGGACGGACTACGAGCAGTACTTC. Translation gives CAGSKGTDYEQYF.

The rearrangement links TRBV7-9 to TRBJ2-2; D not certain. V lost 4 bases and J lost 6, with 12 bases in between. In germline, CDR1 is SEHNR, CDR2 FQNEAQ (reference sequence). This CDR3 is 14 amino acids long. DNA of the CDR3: TGTGCCAGCAGCTCCGTTTCCCGGCCCGGGGAGCTGTTTTTT. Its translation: CASSSVSRPGELFF.

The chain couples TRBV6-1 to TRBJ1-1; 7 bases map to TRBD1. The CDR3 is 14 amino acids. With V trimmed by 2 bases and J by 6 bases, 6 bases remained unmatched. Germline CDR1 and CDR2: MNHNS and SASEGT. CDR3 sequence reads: CASSERQGWAEAFF. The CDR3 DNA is TGTGCCAGCAGTGAACGACAGGGTTGGGCTGAAGCTTTCTTT.

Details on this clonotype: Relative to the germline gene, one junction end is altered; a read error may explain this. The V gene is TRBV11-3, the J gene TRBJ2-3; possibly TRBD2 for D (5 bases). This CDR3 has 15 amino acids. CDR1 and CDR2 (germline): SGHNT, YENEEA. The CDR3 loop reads CASSSGKEFTNTHYF. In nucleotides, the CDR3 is TGTGCCAGCAGCTCGGGGAAGGAGTTCACAAATACGCACTATTTT.

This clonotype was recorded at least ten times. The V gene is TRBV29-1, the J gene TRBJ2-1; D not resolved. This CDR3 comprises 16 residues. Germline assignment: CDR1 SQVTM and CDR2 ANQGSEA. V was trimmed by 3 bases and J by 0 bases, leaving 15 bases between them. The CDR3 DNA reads TGCAGCGTTGATTTAGCCCAAGGTAACTCCTACAATGAGCAGTTCTTC. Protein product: CSVDLAQGNSYNEQFF.

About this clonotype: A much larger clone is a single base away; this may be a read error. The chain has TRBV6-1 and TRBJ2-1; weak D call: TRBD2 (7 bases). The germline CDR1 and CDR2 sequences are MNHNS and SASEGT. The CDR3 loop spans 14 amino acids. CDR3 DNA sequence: TGTGACAGCAGGGGAGGGCCCTCCTACAATGAGCAGTTCTTC. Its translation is CDSRGGPSYNEQFF.

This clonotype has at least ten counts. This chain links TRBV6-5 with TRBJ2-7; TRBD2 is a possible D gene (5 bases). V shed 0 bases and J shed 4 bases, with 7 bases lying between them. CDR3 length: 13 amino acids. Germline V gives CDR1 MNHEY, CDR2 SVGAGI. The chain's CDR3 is CASSYSTGYEQYF. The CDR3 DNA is TGTGCCAGCAGTTACTCGACGGGATACGAGCAGTACTTC.

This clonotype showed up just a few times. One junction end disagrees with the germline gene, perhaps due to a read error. The DNA for the CDR3 is TGCAGTGTTGATTTCGCGGGAGAGGGGAAGACCCAGTACTTC. Translating gives CSVDFAGEGKTQYF. The chain has TRBV29-1 and TRBJ2-5, with TRBD2 identical over 7 bases. The germline gives CDR1 SQVTM, CDR2 ANQGSEA. The length of the CDR3 is 14 residues.

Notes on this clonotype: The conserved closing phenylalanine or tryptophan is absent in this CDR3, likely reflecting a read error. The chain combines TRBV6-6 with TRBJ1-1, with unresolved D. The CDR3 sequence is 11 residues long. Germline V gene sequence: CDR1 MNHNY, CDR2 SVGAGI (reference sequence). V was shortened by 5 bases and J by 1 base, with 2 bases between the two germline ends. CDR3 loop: CASSPNTEAFI. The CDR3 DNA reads TGTGCCAGCAGTCCGAACACTGAAGCTTTCATT.

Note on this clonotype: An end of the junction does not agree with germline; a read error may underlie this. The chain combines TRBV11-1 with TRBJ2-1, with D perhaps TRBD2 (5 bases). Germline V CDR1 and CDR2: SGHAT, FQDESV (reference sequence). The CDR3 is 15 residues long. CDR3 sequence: CASSGSSSSYNEQIF. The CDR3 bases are TGTGCCAGCAGCGGCTCTAGCTCATCTTACAATGAGCAGATCTTC. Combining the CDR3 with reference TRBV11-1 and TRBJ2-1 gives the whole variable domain EAEVAQSPRYKITEKSQAVAFWCDPISGHATLYWYRQILGQGPELLVQFQDESVVDDSQLPKDRFSAERLKGVDSTLKIQPAELGDSAMYLCASSGSSSSYNEQIFGPGTRLTVL.

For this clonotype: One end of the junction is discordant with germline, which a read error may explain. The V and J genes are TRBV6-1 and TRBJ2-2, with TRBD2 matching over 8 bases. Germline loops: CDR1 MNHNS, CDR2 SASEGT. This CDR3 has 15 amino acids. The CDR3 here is CASSETGGDTRELFF. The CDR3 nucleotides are TGTGCCAGCAGTGAGACGGGGGGGGACACCAGGGAGCTGTTTTTT.

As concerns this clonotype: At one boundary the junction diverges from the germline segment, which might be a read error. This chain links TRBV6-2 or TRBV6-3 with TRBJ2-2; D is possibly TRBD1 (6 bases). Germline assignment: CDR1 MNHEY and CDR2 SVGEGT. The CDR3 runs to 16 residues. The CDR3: CACSYPDRINTGELFF. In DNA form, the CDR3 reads TGTGCCTGCAGTTACCCCGACAGGATTAACACCGGGGAGCTGTTTTTT.

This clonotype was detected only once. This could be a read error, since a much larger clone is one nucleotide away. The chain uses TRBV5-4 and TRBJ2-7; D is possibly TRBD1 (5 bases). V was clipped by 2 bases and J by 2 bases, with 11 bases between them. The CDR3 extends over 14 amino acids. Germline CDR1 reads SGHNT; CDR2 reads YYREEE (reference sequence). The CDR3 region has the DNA TGTGCCAGCAGCTTCTCCACAGGACCCTACGAGCAGTACTTC. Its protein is CASSFSTGPYEQYF.

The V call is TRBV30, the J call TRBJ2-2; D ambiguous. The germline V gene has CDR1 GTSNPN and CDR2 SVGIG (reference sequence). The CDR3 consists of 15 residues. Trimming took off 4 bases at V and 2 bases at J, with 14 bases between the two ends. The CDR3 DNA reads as TGTGCCTGGAATGTAAAGTCCGGAAACACCGGGGAGCTGTTTTTT. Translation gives CAWNVKSGNTGELFF.

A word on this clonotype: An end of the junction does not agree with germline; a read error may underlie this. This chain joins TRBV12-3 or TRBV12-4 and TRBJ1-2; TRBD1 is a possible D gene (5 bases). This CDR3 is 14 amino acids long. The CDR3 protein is CDSTLEGPRDGYTF. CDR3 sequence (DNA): TGTGACAGCACCCTAGAGGGGCCCCGAGATGGCTACACCTTC.

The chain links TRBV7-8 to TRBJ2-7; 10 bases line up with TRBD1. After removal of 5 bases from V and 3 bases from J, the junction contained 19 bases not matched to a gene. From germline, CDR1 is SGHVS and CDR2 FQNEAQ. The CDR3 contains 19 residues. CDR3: CASSRRTGTGDPGFYEQYF. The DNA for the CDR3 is TGTGCCAGCAGCCGGCGAACCGGGACAGGGGACCCAGGCTTCTACGAGCAGTACTTC.

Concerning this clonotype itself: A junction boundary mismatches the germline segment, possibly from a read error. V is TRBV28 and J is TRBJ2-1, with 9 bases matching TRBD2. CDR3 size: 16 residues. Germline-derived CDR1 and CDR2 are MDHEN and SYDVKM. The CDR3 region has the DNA TGTGCCAGAAGTTTGTTTCGATTAGCGGGAGAAATAGAGCAGTTCTTC. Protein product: CARSLFRLAGEIEQFF.

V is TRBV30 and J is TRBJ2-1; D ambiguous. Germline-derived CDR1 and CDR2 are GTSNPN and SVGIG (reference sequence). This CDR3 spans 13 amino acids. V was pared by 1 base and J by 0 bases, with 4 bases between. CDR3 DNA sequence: TGTGCCTGGAGTGCCCGCTCCTACAATGAGCAGTTCTTC. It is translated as CAWSARSYNEQFF.

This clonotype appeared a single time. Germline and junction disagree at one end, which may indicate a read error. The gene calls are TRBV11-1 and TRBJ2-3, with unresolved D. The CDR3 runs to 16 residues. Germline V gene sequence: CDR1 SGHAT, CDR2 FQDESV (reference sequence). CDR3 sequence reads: CTSSLRTPSLADTQYF. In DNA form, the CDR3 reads TGTACCAGCAGCTTACGGACCCCGTCCCTCGCAGATACGCAGTATTTT.